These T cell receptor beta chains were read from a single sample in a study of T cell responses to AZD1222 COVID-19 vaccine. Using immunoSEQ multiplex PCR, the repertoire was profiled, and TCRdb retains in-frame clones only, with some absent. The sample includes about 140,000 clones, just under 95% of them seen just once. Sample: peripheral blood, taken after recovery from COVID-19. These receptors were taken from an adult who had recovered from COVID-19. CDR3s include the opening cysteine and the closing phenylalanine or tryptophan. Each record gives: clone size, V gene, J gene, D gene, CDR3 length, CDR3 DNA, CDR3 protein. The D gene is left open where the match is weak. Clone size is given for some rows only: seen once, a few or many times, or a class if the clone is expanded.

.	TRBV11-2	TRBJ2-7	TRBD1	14	TGTGCCAGCAGCCCACGCCCAGGGGGCGACGAGCAGTACTTC	CASSPRPGGDEQYF
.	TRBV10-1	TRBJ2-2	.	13	TGCGCCAGCAGTGACAGGGTATCCGGGGAGCTGTTTTTT	CASSDRVSGELFF
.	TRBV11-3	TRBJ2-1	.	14	TGTGCCAGCAGCCAAGGGGGGGCTTCTAATGAGCAGTTCTTC	CASSQGGASNEQFF
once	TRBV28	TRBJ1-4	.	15	TGTGCCAGCAGTTTGGGAGGGGGGAGTAATGAAAAACTGTTTTTT	CASSLGGGSNEKLFF
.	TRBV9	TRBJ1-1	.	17	TGTGCCAGCAGCCCCCTCCCGGGGACGGTGATAATAACTGAAGCTTTCTTT	CASSPLPGTVIITEAFF
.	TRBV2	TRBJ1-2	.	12	TGTGCCATCCCTCTCGGGACTGATGGCTACACCTTC	CAIPLGTDGYTF
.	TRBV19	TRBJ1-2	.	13	TGTGCCAGTAGTATAGGAGACAGCTATGGCTACACCTTC	CASSIGDSYGYTF
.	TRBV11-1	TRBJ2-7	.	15	TGTGCCAGCAGCTTATACAGTCTGGGAGTCTACGAGCAGTACTTC	CASSLYSLGVYEQYF
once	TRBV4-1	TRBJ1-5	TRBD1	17	TGCGCCAGCAGCCACGATCACTCGGACAGGGTACATCAGCCCCAGCATTTT	CASSHDHSDRVHQPQHF
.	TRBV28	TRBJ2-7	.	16	TGTGCCAGCAGTTCCAGCCGTCGGGGACCCGTATACGAGCAGTACTTC	CASSSSRRGPVYEQYF
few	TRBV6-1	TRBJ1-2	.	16	TGTGCCAGCAGTGAAAGCGTAACGGACAAGAACTATGGCTACACCTTC	CASSESVTDKNYGYTF
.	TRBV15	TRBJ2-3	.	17	TGTGCCACCAGCAGAGATGGAGGGCGGAGAATCACAGATACGCAGTATTTT	CATSRDGGRRITDTQYF
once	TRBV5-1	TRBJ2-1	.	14	TGCGCCAGCAGCTTTGGGACCAAGGACAATGAGCAGTTCTTC	CASSFGTKDNEQFF
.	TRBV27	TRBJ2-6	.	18	TGTGCCAGCAGTCCCTACCCCCCCGGAGACTCTGGGGCCAACGTCCTGACTTTC	CASSPYPPGDSGANVLTF
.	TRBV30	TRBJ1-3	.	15	TGTGCCTGGAGCGTCCGTAAAGGCACTGGAAACACCATATATTTT	CAWSVRKGTGNTIYF
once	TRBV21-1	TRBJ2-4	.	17	TGTGCCAGCAGCAAAGACCGGGGGGGATTAGCCAAAAACATTCAGTACTTC	CASSKDRGGLAKNIQYF
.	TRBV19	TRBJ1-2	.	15	TGTGCCAGTAGTGTACAGGTGGAGAACCTTTATGGCTACACCTTC	CASSVQVENLYGYTF
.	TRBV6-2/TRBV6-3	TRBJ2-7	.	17	TGTGCCAGCAGTTACTCGAATGCCTTCGGGTGGAGTTACGAGCAGTACTTC	CASSYSNAFGWSYEQYF
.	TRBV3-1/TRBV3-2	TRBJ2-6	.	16	TGTGCCAGCAGCCAAGGAGGAGTCGCTGGGGCCAACGTCCTGACTTTC	CASSQGGVAGANVLTF